This record looks at one T cell receptor beta chain sequence and its context. The source of the sample is a study of T cell responses to AZD1222 COVID-19 vaccine. Profiling relied on immunoSEQ multiplex PCR, and the TCRdb table lists in-frame clones only, not all of them. In the table there are approximately 150,000 clones, approximately 88% of which are singletons. The receptor was isolated from an adult in good health. The sequencing here drew on peripheral blood, taken on day 0 of MenACWY control vaccination.

The CDR3 nucleotides read TGCGCCAGCAGCCGAATGACAGGGGGGTACTACGAGCAGTACTTC. It specifies CASSRMTGGYYEQYF. The V and J genes are TRBV5-1 and TRBJ2-7; 9 bases fit TRBD1. The V gene end was trimmed by 4 bases and the J gene end by 3 bases; junction bases not matched to a gene: 8. From germline, CDR1 is SGHRS and CDR2 YFSETQ. The CDR3 is 15 amino acids.